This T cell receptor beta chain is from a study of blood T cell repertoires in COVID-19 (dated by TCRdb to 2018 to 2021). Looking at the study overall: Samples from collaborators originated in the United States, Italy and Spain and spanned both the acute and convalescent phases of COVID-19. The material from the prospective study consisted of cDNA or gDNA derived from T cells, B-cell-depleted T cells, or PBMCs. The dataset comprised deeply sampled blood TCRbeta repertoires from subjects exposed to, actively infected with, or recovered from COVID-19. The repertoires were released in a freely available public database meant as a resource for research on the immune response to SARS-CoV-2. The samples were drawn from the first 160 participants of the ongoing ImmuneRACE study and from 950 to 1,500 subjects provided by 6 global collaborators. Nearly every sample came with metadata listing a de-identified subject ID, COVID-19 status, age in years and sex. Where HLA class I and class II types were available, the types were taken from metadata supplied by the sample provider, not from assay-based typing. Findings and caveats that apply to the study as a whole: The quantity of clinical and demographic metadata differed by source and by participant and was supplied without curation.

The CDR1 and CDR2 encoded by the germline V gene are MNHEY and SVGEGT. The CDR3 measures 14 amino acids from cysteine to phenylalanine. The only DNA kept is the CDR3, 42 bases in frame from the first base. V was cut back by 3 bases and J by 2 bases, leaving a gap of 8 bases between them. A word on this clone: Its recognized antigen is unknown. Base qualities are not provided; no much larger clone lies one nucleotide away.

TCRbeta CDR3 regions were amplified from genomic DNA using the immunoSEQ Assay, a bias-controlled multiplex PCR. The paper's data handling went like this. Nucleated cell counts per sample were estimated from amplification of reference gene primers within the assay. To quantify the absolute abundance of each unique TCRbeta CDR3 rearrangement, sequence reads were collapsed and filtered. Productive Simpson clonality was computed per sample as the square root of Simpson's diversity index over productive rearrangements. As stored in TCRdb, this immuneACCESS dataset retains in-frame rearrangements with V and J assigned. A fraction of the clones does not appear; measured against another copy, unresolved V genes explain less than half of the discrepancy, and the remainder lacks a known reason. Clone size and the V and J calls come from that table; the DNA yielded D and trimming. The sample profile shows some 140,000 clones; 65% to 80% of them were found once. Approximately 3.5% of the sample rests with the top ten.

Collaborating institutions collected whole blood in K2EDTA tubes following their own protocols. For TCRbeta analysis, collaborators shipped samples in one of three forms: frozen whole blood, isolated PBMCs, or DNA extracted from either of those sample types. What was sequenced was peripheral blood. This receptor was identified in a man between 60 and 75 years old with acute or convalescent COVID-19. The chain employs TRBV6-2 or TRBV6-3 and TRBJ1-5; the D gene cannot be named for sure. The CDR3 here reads CASSYTQGNQPQHF. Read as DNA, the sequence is TGTGCCAGCAGTTATACCCAGGGCAATCAGCCCCAGCATTTT.